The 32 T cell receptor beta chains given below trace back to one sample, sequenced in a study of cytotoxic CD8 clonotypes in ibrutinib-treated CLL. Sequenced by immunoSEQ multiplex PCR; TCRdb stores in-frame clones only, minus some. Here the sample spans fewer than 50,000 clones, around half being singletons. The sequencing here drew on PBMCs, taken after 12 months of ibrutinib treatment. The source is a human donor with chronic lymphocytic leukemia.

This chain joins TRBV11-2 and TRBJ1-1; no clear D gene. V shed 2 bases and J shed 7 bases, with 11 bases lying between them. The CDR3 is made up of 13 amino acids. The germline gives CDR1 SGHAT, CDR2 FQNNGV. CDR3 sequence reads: CASSLLAVFEAFF. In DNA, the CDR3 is TGTGCCAGCAGCTTATTGGCCGTTTTTGAAGCTTTCTTT.

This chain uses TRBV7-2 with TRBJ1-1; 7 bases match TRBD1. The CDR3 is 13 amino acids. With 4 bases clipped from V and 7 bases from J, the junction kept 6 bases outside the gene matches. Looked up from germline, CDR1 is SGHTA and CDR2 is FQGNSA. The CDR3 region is CASSSFRQGEAFF. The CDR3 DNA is TGTGCCAGCAGCTCGTTCCGACAGGGTGAAGCTTTCTTT. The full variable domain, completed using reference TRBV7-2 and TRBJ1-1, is GAGVSQSPSNKVTEKGKDVELRCDPISGHTALYWYRQSLGQGLEFLIYFQGNSAPDKSGLPSDRFSAERTGGSVSTLTIQRTQQEDSAVYLCASSSFRQGEAFFGQGTRLTVV.

The CDR3, as DNA: TGTGCCAGCAGTCGCGGACAGGGGCGAAGGAGCTCCTACGAGCAGTACTTC. Protein product: CASSRGQGRRSSYEQYF. The chain joins TRBV27 to TRBJ2-7; 9 bases align to TRBD1. The V segment lost 5 bases and the J segment 0 bases; nucleotides outside the gene matches: 11. The CDR3 is 17 residues long. Germline V gene lookup returns CDR1 MNHEY and CDR2 SMNVEV (reference sequence).

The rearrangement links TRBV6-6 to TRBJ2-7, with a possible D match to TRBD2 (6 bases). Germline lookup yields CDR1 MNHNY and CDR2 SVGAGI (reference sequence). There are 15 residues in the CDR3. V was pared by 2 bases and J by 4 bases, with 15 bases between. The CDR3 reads CASSYRDLWGYEQYF. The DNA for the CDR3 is TGTGCCAGCAGTTACCGGGACTTGTGGGGTTACGAGCAGTACTTC.

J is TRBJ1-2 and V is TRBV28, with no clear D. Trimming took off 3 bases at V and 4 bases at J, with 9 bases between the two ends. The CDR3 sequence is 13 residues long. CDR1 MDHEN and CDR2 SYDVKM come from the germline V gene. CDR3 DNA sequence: TGTGCCAGCAGTTTTCGCAGGTCCTATGGCTACACCTTC. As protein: CASSFRRSYGYTF.

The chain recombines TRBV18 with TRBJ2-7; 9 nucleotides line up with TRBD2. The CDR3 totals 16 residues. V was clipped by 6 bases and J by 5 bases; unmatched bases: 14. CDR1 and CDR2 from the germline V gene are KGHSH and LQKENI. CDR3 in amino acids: CASSRLEAGGRNEQYF. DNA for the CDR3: TGTGCCAGCTCGCGCCTTGAAGCGGGAGGAAGGAACGAGCAGTACTTC.

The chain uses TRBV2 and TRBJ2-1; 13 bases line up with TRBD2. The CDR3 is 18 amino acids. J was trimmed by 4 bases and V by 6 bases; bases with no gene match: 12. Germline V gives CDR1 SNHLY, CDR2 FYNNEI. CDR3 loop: CASRGTSGIPSSYNEQFF. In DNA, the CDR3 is TGTGCCAGCAGGGGGACTAGCGGGATTCCTAGCTCGTACAATGAGCAGTTCTTC. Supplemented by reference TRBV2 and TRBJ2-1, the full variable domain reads EPEVTQTPSHQVTQMGQEVILRCVPISNHLYFYWYRQILGQKVEFLVSFYNNEISEKSEIFDDQFSVERPDGSNFTLKIRSTKLEDSAMYFCASRGTSGIPSSYNEQFFGPGTRLTVL.

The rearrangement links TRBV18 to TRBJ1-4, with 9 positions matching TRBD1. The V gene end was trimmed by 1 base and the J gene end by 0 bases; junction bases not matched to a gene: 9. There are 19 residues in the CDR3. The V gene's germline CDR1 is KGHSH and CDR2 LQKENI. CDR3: CASSPQSGQGRATNEKLFF. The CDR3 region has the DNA TGTGCCAGCTCACCACAATCTGGACAGGGGCGTGCAACTAATGAAAAACTGTTTTTT.

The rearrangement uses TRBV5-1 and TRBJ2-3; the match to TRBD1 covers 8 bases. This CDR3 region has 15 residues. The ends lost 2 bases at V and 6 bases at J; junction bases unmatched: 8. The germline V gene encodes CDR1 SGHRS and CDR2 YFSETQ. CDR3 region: CASSFSPRGLDTQYF. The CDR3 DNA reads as TGCGCCAGCAGCTTTTCTCCCAGGGGGCTTGATACGCAGTATTTT.

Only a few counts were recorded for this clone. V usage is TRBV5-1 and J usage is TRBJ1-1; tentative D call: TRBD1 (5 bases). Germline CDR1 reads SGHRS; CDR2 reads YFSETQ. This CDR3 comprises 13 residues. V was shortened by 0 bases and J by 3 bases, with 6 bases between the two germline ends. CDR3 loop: CASSLGRDTEAFF. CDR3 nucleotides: TGCGCCAGCAGCTTGGGCAGGGACACTGAAGCTTTCTTT.

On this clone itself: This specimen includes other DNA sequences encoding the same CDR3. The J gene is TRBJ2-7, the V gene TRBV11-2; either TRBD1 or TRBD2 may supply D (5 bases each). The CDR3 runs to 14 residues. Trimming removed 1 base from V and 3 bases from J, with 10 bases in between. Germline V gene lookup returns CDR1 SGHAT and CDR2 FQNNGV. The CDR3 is CASSLAAGSYEQYF. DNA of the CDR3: TGTGCCAGCAGCTTAGCGGCAGGGAGCTACGAGCAGTACTTC.

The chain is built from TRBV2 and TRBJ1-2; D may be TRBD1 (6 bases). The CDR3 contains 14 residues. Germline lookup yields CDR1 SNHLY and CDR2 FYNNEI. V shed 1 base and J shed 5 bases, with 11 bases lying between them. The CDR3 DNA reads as TGTGCCAGCAGTGAAGGGAGCAGGGGATATGGCTACACCTTC. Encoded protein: CASSEGSRGYGYTF. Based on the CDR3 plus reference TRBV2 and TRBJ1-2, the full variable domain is EPEVTQTPSHQVTQMGQEVILRCVPISNHLYFYWYRQILGQKVEFLVSFYNNEISEKSEIFDDQFSVERPDGSNFTLKIRSTKLEDSAMYFCASSEGSRGYGYTFGSGTRLTVV.

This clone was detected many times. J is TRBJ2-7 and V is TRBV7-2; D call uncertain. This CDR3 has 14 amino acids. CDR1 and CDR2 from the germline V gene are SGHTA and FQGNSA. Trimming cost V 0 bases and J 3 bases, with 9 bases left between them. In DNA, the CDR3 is TGTGCCAGCAGCTTAGCTCTTGGCCGCTACGAGCAGTACTTC. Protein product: CASSLALGRYEQYF. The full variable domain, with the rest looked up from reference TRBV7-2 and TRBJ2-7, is GAGVSQSPSNKVTEKGKDVELRCDPISGHTALYWYRQSLGQGLEFLIYFQGNSAPDKSGLPSDRFSAERTGGSVSTLTIQRTQQEDSAVYLCASSLALGRYEQYFGPGTRLTVT.

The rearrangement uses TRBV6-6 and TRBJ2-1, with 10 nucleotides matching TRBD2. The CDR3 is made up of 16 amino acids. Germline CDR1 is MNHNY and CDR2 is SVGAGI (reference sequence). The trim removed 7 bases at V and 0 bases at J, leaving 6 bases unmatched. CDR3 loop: CASTRLAGRSYNEQFF. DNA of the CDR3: TGTGCCAGCACCCGACTAGCGGGCCGCTCCTACAATGAGCAGTTCTTC.

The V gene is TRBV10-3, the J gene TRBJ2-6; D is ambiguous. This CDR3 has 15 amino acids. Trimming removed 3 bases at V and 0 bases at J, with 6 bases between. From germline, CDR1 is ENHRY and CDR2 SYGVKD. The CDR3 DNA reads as TGTGCCATCAGTGATGTGGGCTCTGGGGCCAACGTCCTGACTTTC. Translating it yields CAISDVGSGANVLTF.

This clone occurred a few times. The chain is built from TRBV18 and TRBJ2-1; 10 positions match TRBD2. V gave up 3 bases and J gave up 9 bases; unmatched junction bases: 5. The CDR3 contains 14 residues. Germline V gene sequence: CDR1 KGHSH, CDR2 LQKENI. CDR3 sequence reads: CASSPPSGSSEQFF. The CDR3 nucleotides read TGTGCCAGCTCACCTCCTAGCGGGAGTAGTGAGCAGTTCTTC.

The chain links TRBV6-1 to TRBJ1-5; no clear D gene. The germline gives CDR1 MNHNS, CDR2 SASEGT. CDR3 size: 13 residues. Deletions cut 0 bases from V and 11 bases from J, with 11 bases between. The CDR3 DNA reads TGTGCCAGCAGTGAAGCGCCGGGTAGGGCCCAGCATTTT. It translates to CASSEAPGRAQHF.

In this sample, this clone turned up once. CDR3 region: CASSLRGRRLATNEKLFF. DNA for the CDR3: TGTGCCAGCAGCCTCCGGGGACGTCGATTGGCAACTAATGAAAAACTGTTTTTT. The V call is TRBV5-8, the J call TRBJ1-4, with D tentatively TRBD1 (5 bases). Trimming removed 4 bases at V and 0 bases at J, with 19 bases between. CDR3 length: 18 residues. Germline V gene data show CDR1 as SGHTS and CDR2 as YDEGEE.

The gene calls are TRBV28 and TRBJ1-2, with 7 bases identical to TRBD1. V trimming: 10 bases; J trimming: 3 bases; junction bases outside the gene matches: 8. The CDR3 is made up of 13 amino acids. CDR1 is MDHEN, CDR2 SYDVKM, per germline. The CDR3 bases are TGTGCCACAAGTAGACAGGGACACTATGGCTACACCTTC. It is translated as CATSRQGHYGYTF.

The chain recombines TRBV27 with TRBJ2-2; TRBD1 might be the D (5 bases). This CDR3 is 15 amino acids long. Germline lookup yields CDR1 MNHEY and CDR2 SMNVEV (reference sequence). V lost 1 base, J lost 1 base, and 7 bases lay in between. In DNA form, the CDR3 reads TGTGCCAGCAGTTTATGGGGCAGGAACACCGGGGAGCTGTTTTTT. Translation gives CASSLWGRNTGELFF.

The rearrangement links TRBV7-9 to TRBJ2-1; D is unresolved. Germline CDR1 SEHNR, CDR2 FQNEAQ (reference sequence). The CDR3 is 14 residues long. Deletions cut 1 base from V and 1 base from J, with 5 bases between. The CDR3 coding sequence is TGTGCCAGCAGCTTAGGCGGATCCTACAATGAGCAGTTCTTC. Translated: CASSLGGSYNEQFF.

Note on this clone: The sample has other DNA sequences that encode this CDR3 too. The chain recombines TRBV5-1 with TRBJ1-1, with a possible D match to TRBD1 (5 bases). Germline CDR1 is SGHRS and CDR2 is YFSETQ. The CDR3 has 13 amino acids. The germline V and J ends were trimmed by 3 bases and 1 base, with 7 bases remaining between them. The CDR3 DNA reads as TGCGCCAGCAGCTCCGGACAGAACACTGAAGCTTTCTTT. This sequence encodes CASSSGQNTEAFF.

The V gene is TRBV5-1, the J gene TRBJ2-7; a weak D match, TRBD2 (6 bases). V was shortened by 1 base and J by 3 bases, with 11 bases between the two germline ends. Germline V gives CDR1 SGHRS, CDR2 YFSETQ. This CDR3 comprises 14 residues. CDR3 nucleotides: TGCGCCAGCAGCTTGAGTGGCGGGAACTACGAGCAGTACTTC. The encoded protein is CASSLSGGNYEQYF.

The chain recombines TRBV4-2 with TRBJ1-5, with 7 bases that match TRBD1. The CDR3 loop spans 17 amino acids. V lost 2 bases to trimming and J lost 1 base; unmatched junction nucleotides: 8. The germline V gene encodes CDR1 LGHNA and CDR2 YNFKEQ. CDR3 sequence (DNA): TGTGCCAGCAGCCAACAACCCCAGGGACAGAGCAATCAGCCCCAGCATTTT. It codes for CASSQQPQGQSNQPQHF.

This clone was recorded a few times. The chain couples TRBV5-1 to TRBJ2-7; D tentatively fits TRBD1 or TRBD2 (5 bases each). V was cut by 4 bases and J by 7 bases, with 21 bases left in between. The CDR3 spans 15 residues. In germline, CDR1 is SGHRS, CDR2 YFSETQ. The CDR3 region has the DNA TGCGCCAGCAGCAGCCGGGCTCAGGGTACGGGGGAGCAGTACTTC. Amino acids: CASSSRAQGTGEQYF.

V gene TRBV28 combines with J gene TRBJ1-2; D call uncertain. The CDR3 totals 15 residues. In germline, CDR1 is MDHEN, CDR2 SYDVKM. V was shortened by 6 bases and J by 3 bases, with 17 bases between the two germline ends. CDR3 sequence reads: CASRSGRTGDYGYTF. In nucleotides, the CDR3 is TGTGCCAGCAGGTCCGGGAGAACCGGGGACTATGGCTACACCTTC.

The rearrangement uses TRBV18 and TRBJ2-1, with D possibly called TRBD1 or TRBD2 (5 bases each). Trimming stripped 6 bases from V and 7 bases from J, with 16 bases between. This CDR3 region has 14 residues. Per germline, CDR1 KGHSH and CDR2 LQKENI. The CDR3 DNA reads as TGTGCCAGCTCGTCTCGGGGACGTGCGAATGAGCAGTTCTTC. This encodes CASSSRGRANEQFF.

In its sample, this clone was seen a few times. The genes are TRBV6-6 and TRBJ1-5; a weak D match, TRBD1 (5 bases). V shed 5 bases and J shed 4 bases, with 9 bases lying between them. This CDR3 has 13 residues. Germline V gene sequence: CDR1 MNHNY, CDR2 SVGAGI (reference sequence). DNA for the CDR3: TGTGCCAGCAGTGATACAGGAAATCAGCCCCAGCATTTT. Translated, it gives CASSDTGNQPQHF.

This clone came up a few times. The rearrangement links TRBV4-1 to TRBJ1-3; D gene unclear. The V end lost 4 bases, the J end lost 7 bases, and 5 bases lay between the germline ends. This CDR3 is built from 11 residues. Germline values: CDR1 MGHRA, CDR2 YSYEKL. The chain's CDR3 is CASSLGNTIYF. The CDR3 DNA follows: TGCGCCAGCAGCCTAGGGAACACCATATATTTT.

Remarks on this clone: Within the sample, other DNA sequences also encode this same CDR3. This CDR3 reads CASSLTGPYEQYF. Here the CDR3 DNA reads TGTGCCAGCAGTTTAACAGGGCCTTACGAGCAGTACTTC. The V gene is TRBV28, the J gene TRBJ2-7, with a weak D call TRBD1 (6 bases). The CDR3 consists of 13 residues. Trimming stripped 2 bases from V and 4 bases from J, with 9 bases between. The germline V gene has CDR1 MDHEN and CDR2 SYDVKM.

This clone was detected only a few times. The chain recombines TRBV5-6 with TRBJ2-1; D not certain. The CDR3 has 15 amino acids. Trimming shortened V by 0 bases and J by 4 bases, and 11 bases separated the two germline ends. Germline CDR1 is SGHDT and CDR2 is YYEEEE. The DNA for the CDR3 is TGTGCCAGCAGCTTGGACTACAAATCGTACAATGAGCAGTTCTTC. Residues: CASSLDYKSYNEQFF.

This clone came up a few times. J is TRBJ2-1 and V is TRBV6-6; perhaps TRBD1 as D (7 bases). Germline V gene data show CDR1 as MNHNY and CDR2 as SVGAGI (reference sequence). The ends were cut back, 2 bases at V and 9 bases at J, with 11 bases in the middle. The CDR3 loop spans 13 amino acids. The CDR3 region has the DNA TGTGCCAGCAGTTACGGAGGGGGCGGTGAGCAGTTCTTC. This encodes CASSYGGGGEQFF.